This is a list of T cell receptor beta chains from one sample in a study of OX40 agonist ivuxolimab in advanced cancers. Libraries were prepared by immunoSEQ multiplex PCR; TCRdb keeps only in-frame clonotypes and omits some of them. The table lists just over 60,000 clones, under 95% of them singletons. The specimen was CD4+ or CD8+ T cells sorted from blood, collected in a trial of the OX40 agonist ivuxolimab. The origin of the receptors is an adult with an advanced solid tumor such as melanoma, head and neck, liver or kidney cancer. Both conserved end residues are part of each CDR3. D genes are given only for firm matches. The listing skips clone size in some rows; elsewhere it reads once, few, many or a size class.

cdr3_aa	cdr3_nt	j_call	d_call	v_call	clone_size
CAVAVGGDNSGNTIYF	TGTGCCGTAGCTGTCGGGGGGGATAACTCTGGAAACACCATATATTTT	TRBJ1-3	.	TRBV19	.
CASSPYSGYEQYF	TGTGCCAGCAGTCCCTATAGCGGGTACGAGCAGTACTTC	TRBJ2-7	TRBD2	TRBV27	.
CAWSTGLAVYNEQFF	TGTGCCTGGAGTACCGGTCTAGCGGTTTACAATGAGCAGTTCTTC	TRBJ2-1	TRBD2	TRBV30	once
CATSRAGNNQPQHF	TGTGCCACCAGCAGAGCGGGAAACAATCAGCCCCAGCATTTT	TRBJ1-5	.	TRBV15	.
CSATSQETQYF	TGCAGTGCTACCTCGCAAGAGACCCAGTACTTC	TRBJ2-5	.	TRBV20-1	.
CAITWDTNTEAFF	TGTGCCATCACCTGGGACACGAACACTGAAGCTTTCTTT	TRBJ1-1	.	TRBV10-3	.
CASSATGGPAYEQYF	TGCGCCAGCAGTGCCACGGGCGGGCCAGCCTACGAGCAGTACTTC	TRBJ2-7	.	TRBV10-2	.
CASSSRSSGDSTDTQYF	TGTGCCAGCAGCTCCCGTTCTAGCGGAGACAGCACAGATACGCAGTATTTT	TRBJ2-3	TRBD2	TRBV7-3	.
CAWSDLGTVYGYTF	TGTGCCTGGAGTGACCTCGGGACAGTTTATGGCTACACCTTC	TRBJ1-2	TRBD1	TRBV30	few
CASSRRAEQPQHF	TGTGCCAGCAGCCGAAGGGCGGAGCAGCCCCAGCATTTT	TRBJ1-5	.	TRBV6-1	.
CAISDGQGLTEAFF	TGTGCCATCAGTGACGGCCAGGGCTTGACTGAAGCTTTCTTT	TRBJ1-1	.	TRBV10-3	.
CASSIGDRGNEKLFF	TGTGCCAGTAGTATCGGCGACAGGGGAAATGAAAAACTGTTTTTT	TRBJ1-4	TRBD1	TRBV19	.
CASSVGADNYYEQYF	TGTGCCAGCAGCGTAGGTGCGGACAACTACTACGAGCAGTACTTC	TRBJ2-7	.	TRBV9	.